A selection of T cell receptor beta chains follows, all from one sample in a study of T cell responses to AZD1222 COVID-19 vaccine. The table came from immunoSEQ multiplex PCR; TCRdb's copy has only in-frame clones and leaves some out. Among fewer than 200,000 clones listed, roughly 88% were seen once. The sample was peripheral blood, taken 28 days after the second AZD1222 dose. These receptors all stem from an adult who received the AZD1222 COVID-19 vaccine. CDR3s include the opening cysteine and the closing phenylalanine or tryptophan. Each record gives: J gene, clone size, D gene, V gene, CDR3 length, CDR3 DNA, CDR3 protein. D genes are given only for firm matches. Clone size appears in some rows only: once, few, many, or a class for an expanded clone.

TRBJ1-2 . TRBD1 TRBV7-6 20 TGTGCCAGCAGCCGGACAGGGGGAAGGGGTTGCGTGATAACTAACTATGGCTACACCTTC CASSRTGGRGCVITNYGYTF
TRBJ1-5 . . TRBV6-5 13 TGTGCCAGCGGAGGTCAGTTCAATCAGCCCCAGCATTTT CASGGQFNQPQHF
TRBJ1-3 . . TRBV25-1 16 TGTGCCAGCAGTGAAGGGTGGCAGGGACGAGGAAACACCATATATTTT CASSEGWQGRGNTIYF
TRBJ1-6 . . TRBV6-5 15 TGTGCCAGCAGTTACTCCGAACTCGGGGGTTCACCCCTCCACTTT CASSYSELGGSPLHF
TRBJ1-2 once TRBD1 TRBV6-1 15 TGTGCCAGCAGTGAAGACAGGGGGGATGGCTATGGCTACACCTTC CASSEDRGDGYGYTF
TRBJ1-1 . TRBD1 TRBV7-9 13 TGTGCCAGCAGTTATACAGGGGTGGCTGAAGCTTTCTTT CASSYTGVAEAFF
TRBJ1-5 . TRBD1 TRBV13 17 TGTGCCAGCAGCTCGGGACAGGGGATGTGGGACAATCAGCCCCAGCATTTT CASSSGQGMWDNQPQHF
TRBJ1-3 . . TRBV13 15 TGTGCCAGCACTGGACCGCCGGACTCTGGAAACACCATATATTTT CASTGPPDSGNTIYF
TRBJ2-5 . . TRBV7-5 16 TGTGCCAGAACCTTCCTGCTAGCGCGGCCACAAGAGACCCAGTACTTC CARTFLLARPQETQYF
TRBJ1-6 . . TRBV30 13 TGTGCCTGGAGCCCAGAATTTCGGTCACCCCTCCACTTT CAWSPEFRSPLHF
TRBJ2-2 . TRBD1 TRBV5-1 16 TGCGCCAGCAGCCCGCCGGGACAGGGGAACACCGGGGAGCTGTTTTTT CASSPPGQGNTGELFF
TRBJ1-1 . . TRBV18 16 TGTGCCAGCTCACCTCCCGTCAGGGAAATGAACACTGAAGCTTTCTTT CASSPPVREMNTEAFF
TRBJ1-2 . . TRBV4-2 13 TGTGCCAGCAGCCCCGGTGCGGACTATGGCTACACCTTC CASSPGADYGYTF
TRBJ2-2 . . TRBV5-1 14 TGCGCCAGCAGTAAACAGACGAACACCGGGGAGCTGTTTTTT CASSKQTNTGELFF
TRBJ1-1 . . TRBV3-1/TRBV3-2 14 TGTGCCAGCAGCCAAGCCTTCCCATCGACTGAAGCTTTCTTT CASSQAFPSTEAFF
TRBJ1-6 . . TRBV9 13 TGTGCCAGCAGCGTAGGTTGGGATTCACCCCTCCACTTT CASSVGWDSPLHF
TRBJ2-1 . TRBD2 TRBV7-9 16 TGTGCCAGCAGCTTGAGTCTAAGCGGGGCTTACAATGAGCAGTTCTTC CASSLSLSGAYNEQFF
TRBJ2-7 . . TRBV21-1 16 TGTGCCAGCAGCAAAGGTGTGGCGGGGGAATCCTACGAGCAGTACTTC CASSKGVAGESYEQYF
TRBJ1-2 . . TRBV30 11 TGTGCCTGGAGTGGGAACTATGGCTACACCTTC CAWSGNYGYTF
TRBJ2-1 . TRBD2 TRBV18 15 TGTGCCAGCTCACCGGCGGCGGGGGGTTACAATGAGCAGTTCTTC CASSPAAGGYNEQFF
TRBJ2-7 . . TRBV5-1 11 TGCGCCAGCTCAGACGGCTACGAGCAGTACTTC CASSDGYEQYF
TRBJ1-2 . . TRBV5-4 14 TGTGCCAGCAGCGTCTGGGGACCCAGTACCGGCTACACCTTC CASSVWGPSTGYTF
TRBJ1-1 . TRBD1 TRBV3-1/TRBV3-2 12 TGTGCCAGCAGTGGACAGGGGGCTGAAGCTTTCTTT CASSGQGAEAFF
TRBJ1-2 . TRBD1 TRBV7-2 13 TGTGCCAGCGTCCCGGGACAGATCTATGGCTACACCTTC CASVPGQIYGYTF
TRBJ1-1 . . TRBV19 13 TGTGCCATCAAGGACGGGCAGAACACTGAAGCTTTCTTT CAIKDGQNTEAFF
TRBJ2-6 . . TRBV7-9 17 TGTGCCAGCAGCTTAGGCTCAGGGGATTCAGGGGCCAACGTCCTGACTTTC CASSLGSGDSGANVLTF
TRBJ2-5 . . TRBV18 14 TGTGCCAGCTCACCGGGGGCTCAGCCAGAGACCCAGTACTTC CASSPGAQPETQYF
TRBJ1-3 . . TRBV18 18 TGTGCCAGCTCACCAACAACGCCGCACCCGGGCTCTGGAAACACCATATATTTT CASSPTTPHPGSGNTIYF
TRBJ2-7 . . TRBV6-2/TRBV6-3 17 TGTGCCAGCAGTTACCCTTTCCCCGAAACCGCCTCCTACGAGCAGTACTTC CASSYPFPETASYEQYF
TRBJ2-5 once . TRBV6-1 15 TGTGCCAGCAATGAAGCGAGGGTGGGCCAAGAGACCCAGTACTTC CASNEARVGQETQYF
TRBJ1-1 . . TRBV6-5 15 TGTGCCAGCAGTTACTATCGTCTCTCGAACACTGAAGCTTTCTTT CASSYYRLSNTEAFF
TRBJ1-2 once TRBD1 TRBV6-1 20 TGTGCCAGCAGTGAAGCGCTGTCTAATCGGGGATACGGGACAGGGGATGGCTACACCTTC CASSEALSNRGYGTGDGYTF
TRBJ2-2 . TRBD2 TRBV7-2 17 TGTGCCAGCAGCAAGACTAGCGGGGGGCAGAACACCGGGGAGCTGTTTTTT CASSKTSGGQNTGELFF
TRBJ2-3 . . TRBV6-5 14 TGTGCCAGCAGTCCCCGACGGGGCACAGATACGCAGTATTTT CASSPRRGTDTQYF
TRBJ1-3 . . TRBV6-5 13 TGTGCCAGCGAAACGGACTCTGGAAACACCATATATTTT CASETDSGNTIYF
TRBJ1-1 . TRBD1 TRBV3-1/TRBV3-2 13 TGTGCCAGCAGCCAGGGACAGGGAACTGAAGCTTTCTTT CASSQGQGTEAFF
TRBJ1-4 . . TRBV30 14 TGTGCCTGGAGTGTCGGGAGACCTAATGAAAAACTGTTTTTT CAWSVGRPNEKLFF
TRBJ1-1 . . TRBV10-3 12 TGTGCCATCAGTGAGGATTGGGGTGAAGCTTTCTTT CAISEDWGEAFF
TRBJ1-2 . . TRBV14 13 TGTGCCAGCAGCCATACGGCTGCCTATGGCTACACCTTC CASSHTAAYGYTF
TRBJ2-3 . . TRBV9 14 TGTGCCAGCACGGAGGTGGGGGCCACAGATACGCAGTATTTT CASTEVGATDTQYF